This TCR beta chain is from a study of blood T cell repertoires in COVID-19. Study context: PBMCs, B-cell-depleted T cells, or T cells provided the cDNA or gDNA that made up the material.

The CDR3 runs to 15 residues. Germline CDR1 MNHEY, CDR2 SVGAGI. Trimming stripped 7 bases from V and 0 bases from J, with 14 bases between. TCRdb keeps only in-frame clones here, not all; method: immunoSEQ multiplex PCR. The data contain around 170,000 clones, about 85% of them singletons. This sequence originates from a man aged 55 to 70 with acute or convalescent COVID-19. This chain uses TRBV6-5 with TRBJ2-3; D is perhaps TRBD1 (5 bases). The sample was peripheral blood. CDR3 region: CASTLGAASTDTQYF. CDR3 nucleotides: TGTGCCAGCACCTTAGGGGCAGCTAGCACAGATACGCAGTATTTT.